What follows are 6 T cell receptor beta chains derived from one specimen sequenced in a study of blood T cell repertoires in COVID-19. This table comes from immunoSEQ multiplex PCR, and its TCRdb copy is limited to in-frame clones, with some not included. The sample includes about 210,000 clones, 80% of them seen just once. Sequencing was carried out using peripheral blood. The receptors here all came from a woman aged 70-85 years with acute or convalescent COVID-19.

V and J are TRBV6-2 or TRBV6-3 and TRBJ2-2, with 7 bases fitting TRBD1. With 2 bases clipped from V and 7 bases from J, the junction kept 13 bases outside the gene matches. The germline gives CDR1 MNHEY, CDR2 SVGEGT. This CDR3 spans 17 amino acids. In nucleotides, the CDR3 is TGTGCCAGCAGTTACCCTAGATACAGGGGCCAAGACGGGGAGCTGTTTTTT. It encodes CASSYPRYRGQDGELFF.

The chain recombines TRBV30 with TRBJ2-5, with a weak D call TRBD2 (5 bases). Germline V gene data show CDR1 as GTSNPN and CDR2 as SVGIG (reference sequence). V shed 3 bases and J shed 5 bases, with 13 bases lying between them. The CDR3 covers 13 residues. For the CDR3, the DNA is TGTGCCTGGAGCGCGGGCCATCGGGAGACCCAGTACTTC. Translated: CAWSAGHRETQYF.

This clone was observed a single time. This chain joins TRBV7-2 and TRBJ2-3; 11 positions match TRBD2. After removal of 1 base from V and 3 bases from J, the junction contained 9 bases not matched to a gene. The CDR3 runs 18 residues. The V gene's germline CDR1 is SGHTA and CDR2 FQGNSA. The CDR3 region has the DNA TGTGCCAGCAGCTTAGTAGGCGGGACTAGCGGTTTTACAGATACGCAGTATTTT. Its protein is CASSLVGGTSGFTDTQYF. Using reference TRBV7-2 and TRBJ2-3 for the parts outside the CDR3, the full variable domain is GAGVSQSPSNKVTEKGKDVELRCDPISGHTALYWYRQSLGQGLEFLIYFQGNSAPDKSGLPSDRFSAERTGGSVSTLTIQRTQQEDSAVYLCASSLVGGTSGFTDTQYFGPGTRLTVL.

The chain employs TRBV2 and TRBJ1-2; D might be TRBD1 (6 bases). V was shortened by 8 bases and J by 8 bases, with 21 bases between the two germline ends. CDR3 length: 14 amino acids. Germline V gene data show CDR1 as SNHLY and CDR2 as FYNNEI. CDR3 DNA sequence: TGTGCCAGCCGGGGGGGGGCGCCCCAGGGAGGCTACACCTTC. Protein: CASRGGAPQGGYTF.

The chain links TRBV7-8 to TRBJ1-5, with 9 positions matching TRBD1. The V segment lost 5 bases and the J segment 3 bases; nucleotides outside the gene matches: 8. CDR1 SGHVS and CDR2 FQNEAQ come from the germline V gene. The CDR3 is 16 residues long. CDR3 loop: CASSPRQGGFNQPQHF. The CDR3 DNA sequence: TGTGCCAGCAGCCCCCGACAGGGGGGATTCAATCAGCCCCAGCATTTT.

This chain connects TRBV30 to TRBJ2-7, with D possibly matching TRBD1 (6 bases). From germline, CDR1 is GTSNPN and CDR2 SVGIG (reference sequence). Trimming cost V 2 bases and J 0 bases, with 8 bases left between them. The CDR3 runs to 13 residues. CDR3 DNA: TGTGCCTGGAGTCAGGGGATCTCCTACGAGCAGTACTTC. It codes for CAWSQGISYEQYF.